Below, one TCR beta chain is given with its context. Its cognate antigen is unknown. The sample is drawn from a study of T cells expressing NK-cell markers. Study overall: The TCR beta repertoires originated in sorted CD3+CD56+NKG2C+, CD3+CD56+NKG2C- and CD3+CD56-NKG2C+ T cells. Study-level results: About six donors showed dominant NKG2C+ clonotypes comprising about 1.0-7.0% of their CD8+ T cells. Whether expanded NKG2C-expressing T cell clones recognize HCMV is unknown.

Per germline, CDR1 KGHSH and CDR2 LQKENI. The CDR3 has 15 amino acids. TCRdb re-called the 5' RACE reads and gives one entry per CDR3 protein, without DNA. This table lists 200,000 to 300,000 distinct CDR3 sequences. The V gene is TRBV18, the J gene TRBJ1-5; TCRdb's assignment of TRBD1 cannot be checked, as there is no DNA. The sequence was obtained from a woman between 18 and 70 years old in good health. Source material: blood T cells: a sorted CD56 or NKG2C T cell subset, CD4+ or CD8+ T cells, or bulk PBMC T cells (not recorded which). CDR3 sequence reads: CASSQTGGGNQPQHF.